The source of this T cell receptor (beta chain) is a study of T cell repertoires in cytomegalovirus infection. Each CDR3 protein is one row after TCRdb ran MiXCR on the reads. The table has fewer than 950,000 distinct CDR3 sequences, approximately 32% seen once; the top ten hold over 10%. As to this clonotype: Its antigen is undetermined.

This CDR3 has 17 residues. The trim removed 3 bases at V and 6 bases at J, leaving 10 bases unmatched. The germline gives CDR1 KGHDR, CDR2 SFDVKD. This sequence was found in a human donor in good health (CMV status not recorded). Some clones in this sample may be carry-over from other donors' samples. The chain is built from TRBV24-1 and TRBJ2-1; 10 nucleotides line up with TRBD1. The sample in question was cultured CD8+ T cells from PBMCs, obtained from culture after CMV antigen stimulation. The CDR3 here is CATSDPKADRGLNEQFF. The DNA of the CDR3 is TGTGCCACCAGTGATCCTAAAGCAGACAGGGGGCTCAATGAGCAGTTCTTC.